Listed here is a single TCR beta chain. Its cognate antigen is unknown. This specimen comes from a study of identical twins. Study outcomes and limitations: Reduced insertions were recorded for abundant cord blood beta clonotypes, with no such pattern in memory repertoires. Out-of-frame alpha sequences shared by twins showed excess low generation probability.

The junction had 4 bases not matched to a gene; V was cut back by 5 bases and J by 9 bases. Germline V CDR1 and CDR2: DFQATT, SNEGSKA (reference sequence). The CDR3 is 12 amino acids. A universal primer site was incorporated via template switching, and the cDNA contained unique molecular identifiers. TCRdb reanalysed the 5' RACE reads using MiXCR and keeps one entry per CDR3 protein. Here the sample spans more than 1.5 million distinct CDR3 sequences, more than 30% being singletons. Specimen: cord blood. The chain carries TRBV20-1 and TRBJ2-1; 10 bases line up with TRBD2. The source of this sequence is a newborn girl in good health. The CDR3 loop reads CSAERGGGEQFF. CDR3 bases: TGCAGTGCTGAGCGGGGGGGCGGTGAGCAGTTCTTC.